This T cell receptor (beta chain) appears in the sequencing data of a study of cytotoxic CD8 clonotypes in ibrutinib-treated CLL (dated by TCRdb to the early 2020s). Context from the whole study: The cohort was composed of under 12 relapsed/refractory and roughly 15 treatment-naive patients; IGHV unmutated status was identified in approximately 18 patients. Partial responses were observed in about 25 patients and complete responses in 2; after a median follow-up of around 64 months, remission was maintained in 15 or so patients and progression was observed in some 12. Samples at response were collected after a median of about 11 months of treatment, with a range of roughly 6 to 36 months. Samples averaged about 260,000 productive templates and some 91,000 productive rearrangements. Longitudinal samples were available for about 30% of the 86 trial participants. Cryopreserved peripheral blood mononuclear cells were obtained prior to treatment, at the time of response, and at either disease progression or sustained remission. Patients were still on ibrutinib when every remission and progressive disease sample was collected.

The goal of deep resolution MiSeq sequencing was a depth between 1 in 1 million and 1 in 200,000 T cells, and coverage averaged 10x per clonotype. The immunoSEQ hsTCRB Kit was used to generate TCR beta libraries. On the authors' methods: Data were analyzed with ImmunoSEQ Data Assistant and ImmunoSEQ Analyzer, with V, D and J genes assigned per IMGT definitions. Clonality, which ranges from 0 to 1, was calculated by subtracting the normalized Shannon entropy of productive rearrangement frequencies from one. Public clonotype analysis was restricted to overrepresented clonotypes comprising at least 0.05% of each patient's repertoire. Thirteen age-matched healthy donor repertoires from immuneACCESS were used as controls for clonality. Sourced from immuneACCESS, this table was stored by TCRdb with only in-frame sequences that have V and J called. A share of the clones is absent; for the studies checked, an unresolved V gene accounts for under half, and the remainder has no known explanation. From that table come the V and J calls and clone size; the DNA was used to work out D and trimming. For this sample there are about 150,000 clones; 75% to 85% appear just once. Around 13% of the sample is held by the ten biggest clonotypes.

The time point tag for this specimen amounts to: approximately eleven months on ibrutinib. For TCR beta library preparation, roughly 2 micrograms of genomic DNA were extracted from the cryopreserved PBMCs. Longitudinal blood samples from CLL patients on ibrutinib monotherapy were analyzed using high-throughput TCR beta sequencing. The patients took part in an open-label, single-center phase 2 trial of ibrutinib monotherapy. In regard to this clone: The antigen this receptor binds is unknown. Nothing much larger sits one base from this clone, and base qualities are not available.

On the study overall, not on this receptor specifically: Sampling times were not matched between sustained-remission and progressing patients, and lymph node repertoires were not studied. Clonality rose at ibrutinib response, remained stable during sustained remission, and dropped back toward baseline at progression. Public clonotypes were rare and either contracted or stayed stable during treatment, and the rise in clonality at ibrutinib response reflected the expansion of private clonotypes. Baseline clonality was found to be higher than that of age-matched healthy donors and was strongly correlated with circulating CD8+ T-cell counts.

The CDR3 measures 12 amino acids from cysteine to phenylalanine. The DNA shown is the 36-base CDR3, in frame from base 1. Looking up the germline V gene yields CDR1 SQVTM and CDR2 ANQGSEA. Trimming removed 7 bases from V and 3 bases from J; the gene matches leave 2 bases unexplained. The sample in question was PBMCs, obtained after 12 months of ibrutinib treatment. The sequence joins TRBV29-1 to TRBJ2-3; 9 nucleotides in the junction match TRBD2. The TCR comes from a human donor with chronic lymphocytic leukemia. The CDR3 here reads CSAAGGTDTQYF. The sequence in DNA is TGCAGCGCAGCGGGGGGTACAGATACGCAGTATTTT.